This TCR beta chain appears in the sequencing data of a study of T cell repertoires in aging, cancer and after chemotherapy. Trimming stripped 4 bases from V and 2 bases from J, with 12 bases between. Germline CDR1 reads MNHGY; CDR2 reads SAAAGT. The CDR3 is made up of 16 amino acids. A mixed TRB-A/B primer pool amplified rearranged TRB by multiplex touch-down PCR. One entry per CDR3 protein results from TCRdb running MiXCR on the multiplex PCR reads. The repertoire has about 9,700 distinct CDR3 sequences, about 30% of them found once; the top ten carry 2.5% to 3%. Amplification of TCR beta used genomic DNA extracted from peripheral blood.

Sequencing was done on a sample of blood. The receptor was isolated from a human donor in good health. The chain couples TRBV6-8 to TRBJ2-6; TRBD1 is a possible D gene (6 bases). The CDR3 DNA is TGTGCCAGCAGTTTATTGGGGGCCGCTGGGGCCAACGTCCTGACTTTC. This gives the protein CASSLLGAAGANVLTF.